The 30 T cell receptor beta chains below come from one sample, sequenced in a study of beta chain features in type 1 diabetes. The sequenced template was cDNA made from the entire isolated RNA. TCRdb's copy holds only in-frame clones and misses some; the assay was immunoSEQ multiplex PCR. The table shows a few hundred thousand clones, with more than 9% occurring only once. The sample comprised naive CD4+ T cells from blood. The receptors originated from a woman in her late teens or twenties in good health.

Details on this clone: Distinct nucleotide sequences in the sample also encode this CDR3. V gene TRBV19 combines with J gene TRBJ1-5; tentatively, D is TRBD1 (5 bases). V was clipped by 3 bases and J by 7 bases, with 7 bases between them. CDR3 length equals 12 residues. The V gene's germline CDR1 is LNHDA and CDR2 SQIVND (reference sequence). The CDR3 DNA is TGTGCCAGTAGTATCGGGGGGCAGCCCCAGCATTTT. This translates into CASSIGGQPQHF.

Only a few counts were recorded for this clone. The rearrangement joins TRBV7-8 to TRBJ2-1, with D perhaps matching TRBD2 (6 bases). The V end lost 2 bases, the J end lost 10 bases, and 15 bases lay between the germline ends. The germline gives CDR1 SGHVS, CDR2 FQNEAQ. The CDR3 extends over 14 amino acids. Here the CDR3 reads CASSLLVTRGEQFF. CDR3 bases: TGTGCCAGCAGCTTATTGGTCACACGGGGGGAGCAGTTCTTC.

This clone was found a few times. This sequence joins TRBV28 and TRBJ2-7; D remains unclear. Germline V gene sequence: CDR1 MDHEN, CDR2 SYDVKM. The V gene lost 6 bases and the J gene lost 1 base, with 4 bases spanning the gap. The CDR3 has 11 amino acids. CDR3 sequence reads: CASRRSYEQYF. The CDR3 DNA is TGTGCCAGCAGGAGGTCCTACGAGCAGTACTTC.

This clone was detected a few times. The rearrangement links TRBV30 to TRBJ2-2, with D tentatively TRBD2 (6 bases). CDR1 and CDR2 (germline): GTSNPN, SVGIG (reference sequence). The CDR3 consists of 13 residues. V was clipped by 4 bases and J by 7 bases, with 13 bases between them. CDR3 sequence reads: CAWTRLGIGELFF. CDR3 coding DNA: TGTGCCTGGACCCGACTAGGAATCGGGGAGCTGTTTTTT. Based on the CDR3 plus reference TRBV30 and TRBJ2-2, the full variable domain is SQTIHQWPATLVQPVGSPLSLECTVEGTSNPNLYWYRQAAGRGLQLLFYSVGIGQISSEVPQNLSASRPQDRQFILSSKKLLLSDSGFYLCAWTRLGIGELFFGEGSRLTVL.

This clone was detected a few times. The chain combines TRBV5-6 with TRBJ2-4; 9 positions match TRBD1. The CDR3 runs 15 residues. Looked up from germline, CDR1 is SGHDT and CDR2 is YYEEEE. Losses at the gene ends were 3 bases for V and 6 bases for J; bases not matched to a gene: 7. The CDR3 nucleotides are TGTGCCAGCAGCTATGGACAGGGGAAGAGAAACATTCAGTACTTC. It yields the protein CASSYGQGKRNIQYF. The full variable domain, completed using reference TRBV5-6 and TRBJ2-4, is DAGVTQSPTHLIKTRGQQVTLRCSPKSGHDTVSWYQQALGQGPQFIFQYYEEEERQRGNFPDRFSGHQFPNYSSELNVNALLLGDSALYLCASSYGQGKRNIQYFGAGTRLSVL.

This rearrangement joins TRBV9 to TRBJ2-2; 7 bases are shared with TRBD2. Germline V gene lookup returns CDR1 SGDLS and CDR2 YYNGEE. CDR3 length: 15 amino acids. With V trimmed by 3 bases and J by 4 bases, 6 bases remained unmatched. CDR3 region: CASSDRSSGTGELFF. The CDR3 DNA sequence: TGTGCCAGCAGCGATCGATCTAGCGGCACCGGGGAGCTGTTTTTT.

The chain recombines TRBV5-1 with TRBJ2-5; D is perhaps TRBD1 (6 bases). With 4 bases removed from V and 5 bases from J, the gap between germline ends came to 12 bases. The CDR3 is 13 amino acids. Germline V lookup: CDR1 SGHRS, CDR2 YFSETQ. CDR3 sequence: CASSQQGRETQYF. CDR3 DNA: TGCGCCAGCAGCCAACAGGGCCGGGAGACCCAGTACTTC.

The V call is TRBV5-1, the J call TRBJ2-5, with D possibly TRBD2 on 6 matching bases. This CDR3 is 15 amino acids long. V was pared by 1 base and J by 0 bases, with 10 bases between. Germline V CDR1 and CDR2: SGHRS, YFSETQ. The CDR3 DNA is TGCGCCAGCAGCTTGTACGGGGGAGACCAAGAGACCCAGTACTTC. Protein product: CASSLYGGDQETQYF.

The chain uses TRBV5-1 and TRBJ2-7; 10 bases are shared with TRBD2. There are 17 residues in the CDR3. Germline lookup yields CDR1 SGHRS and CDR2 YFSETQ. The V segment lost 3 bases and the J segment 1 base; nucleotides outside the gene matches: 10. The CDR3 reads CASSSRVAGGHSYEQYF. The CDR3 bases are TGCGCCAGCAGCTCGCGGGTAGCGGGGGGCCATTCCTACGAGCAGTACTTC.

This clone was seen a few times. This rearrangement joins TRBV15 to TRBJ2-2, with TRBD1 as a possible D gene (6 bases). CDR1 is LNHNV and CDR2 is YYDKDF in the germline V gene (reference sequence). The CDR3 contains 15 residues. The germline V and J ends were trimmed by 0 bases and 5 bases, with 10 bases remaining between them. This CDR3 reads CATSRDTRGTGELFF. CDR3 DNA: TGTGCCACCAGCAGAGATACGAGGGGGACCGGGGAGCTGTTTTTT.

The chain carries TRBV6-6 and TRBJ1-2, with 8 bases that match TRBD1. This CDR3 spans 16 amino acids. V shed 4 bases and J 0 bases; nucleotides not matched to a gene: 7. The germline V gene has CDR1 MNHNY and CDR2 SVGAGI (reference sequence). For the CDR3, the DNA is TGTGCCAGCAGTTCGACCGACAGGGGCGCTAACTATGGCTACACCTTC. It encodes CASSSTDRGANYGYTF.

This clone was picked up one time. The rearrangement joins TRBV6-1 to TRBJ2-7; 10 bases align to TRBD1. Germline CDR1 MNHNS, CDR2 SASEGT. CDR3 length: 17 residues. V gave up 2 bases and J gave up 4 bases; unmatched junction bases: 11. The CDR3 DNA reads TGTGCCAGCAGTGAACTAGACAGGGGGCTAGTCAGGTACGAGCAGTACTTC. This encodes CASSELDRGLVRYEQYF.

There are a few counts of this clone. Other nucleotide sequences from this sample produce the same CDR3. The V and J genes are TRBV2 and TRBJ2-5, with D possibly TRBD2 on 5 matching bases. Germline CDR1 SNHLY, CDR2 FYNNEI. The CDR3 is made up of 12 amino acids. V was clipped by 5 bases and J by 2 bases, with 6 bases between them. CDR3 sequence: CASSRGQETQYF. DNA for the CDR3: TGTGCCAGCAGTCGGGGACAAGAGACCCAGTACTTC.

This clone was recorded many times. The gene calls are TRBV30 and TRBJ2-4; D possibly corresponds to TRBD1 (5 bases). This CDR3 is 14 amino acids long. Germline V gives CDR1 GTSNPN, CDR2 SVGIG (reference sequence). Trimming cost V 0 bases and J 9 bases, with 15 bases left between them. Here the CDR3 reads CAWSVRQMGAIQYF. CDR3 DNA: TGTGCCTGGAGTGTACGACAGATGGGTGCCATTCAGTACTTC. Filled out from reference TRBV30 and TRBJ2-4, the complete variable domain reads SQTIHQWPATLVQPVGSPLSLECTVEGTSNPNLYWYRQAAGRGLQLLFYSVGIGQISSEVPQNLSASRPQDRQFILSSKKLLLSDSGFYLCAWSVRQMGAIQYFGAGTRLSVL.

This clone was counted between two and nine times. The chain combines TRBV5-1 with TRBJ2-5; 13 bases fit TRBD2. V shed 2 bases and J 2 bases; nucleotides not matched to a gene: 6. This CDR3 is 17 amino acids long. Germline V lookup: CDR1 SGHRS, CDR2 YFSETQ. CDR3 protein: CASSFGGTSGTQETQYF. The CDR3 bases are TGCGCCAGCAGCTTCGGGGGGACTAGCGGGACGCAAGAGACCCAGTACTTC.

The chain couples TRBV5-1 to TRBJ2-1; D is uncertain. This CDR3 is 14 amino acids long. CDR1 is SGHRS, CDR2 YFSETQ, per germline. Trimming removed 5 bases from V and 6 bases from J, with 15 bases in between. Here the CDR3 DNA reads TGCGCCAGCAGGATTTATCAGCGACCCAATGAGCAGTTCTTC. Translation: CASRIYQRPNEQFF.

V usage is TRBV7-3 and J usage is TRBJ2-7; 7 bases are a match to TRBD1. The CDR3 extends over 13 amino acids. Unmatched junction bases numbered 6, after V lost 2 bases and J lost 8 bases. Germline V gene sequence: CDR1 SGHTA, CDR2 FQGTGA. As DNA, the CDR3 is TGTGCCAGCAGCTTAGACAGGGATGAGAAGCAGTACTTC. It is translated as CASSLDRDEKQYF.

Only a few counts were recorded for this clone. The rearrangement joins TRBV30 to TRBJ2-7; perhaps TRBD1 as D (5 bases). V gave up 8 bases and J gave up 0 bases, with 14 bases separating them. In germline, CDR1 is GTSNPN, CDR2 SVGIG (reference sequence). The CDR3 is 13 amino acids. Here the CDR3 DNA reads TGTGCCCCCCCTCAGGGAAGCTCCTACGAGCAGTACTTC. As protein: CAPPQGSSYEQYF.

The chain links TRBV9 to TRBJ2-1; no firm D call. Germline values: CDR1 SGDLS, CDR2 YYNGEE. V was pared by 0 bases and J by 5 bases, with 9 bases between. The CDR3 is 14 residues long. The CDR3 loop is CASSVALRNNEQFF. In nucleotides, the CDR3 is TGTGCCAGCAGCGTAGCACTCCGTAACAATGAGCAGTTCTTC. Full variable domain (outside the CDR3, taken from reference TRBV9 and TRBJ2-1): DSGVTQTPKHLITATGQRVTLRCSPRSGDLSVYWYQQSLDQGLQFLIQYYNGEERAKGNILERFSAQQFPDLHSELNLSSLELGDSALYFCASSVALRNNEQFFGPGTRLTVL.

This clone was seen only a few times. The chain employs TRBV25-1 and TRBJ2-7; 8 bases line up with TRBD1. V lost 1 base, J lost 1 base, and 3 bases stayed unmatched. Germline assignment: CDR1 MGHDK and CDR2 SYGVNS. The CDR3 runs to 15 residues. The CDR3 nucleotides are TGTGCCAGCAGTGAATTTAGGACAGGGTCCTACGAGCAGTACTTC. Translation gives CASSEFRTGSYEQYF.

This chain connects TRBV5-1 to TRBJ2-3; the D is unclear. This CDR3 contains 16 residues. Germline CDR1 is SGHRS and CDR2 is YFSETQ. Trimming pared 0 bases from V and 2 bases from J, leaving 13 bases between. Written as DNA, the CDR3 is TGCGCCAGCAGCTTGGCCGTTAGCAGACCCACAGATACGCAGTATTTT. The encoded protein is CASSLAVSRPTDTQYF.

A few counts support this clone. V and J are TRBV12-5 and TRBJ1-1; no clear D. CDR3 length: 14 amino acids. Trimming left V 2 bases short and J 10 bases short, with 17 bases between. Germline CDR1 and CDR2: LGHNT and FRNRAP. The CDR3 here is CASGLSRLGGRAFF. CDR3 in DNA: TGTGCTAGTGGTTTGTCGCGGCTCGGCGGGCGAGCTTTCTTT. Full variable domain (rest looked up from reference TRBV12-5 and TRBJ1-1): DARVTQTPRHKVTEMGQEVTMRCQPILGHNTVFWYRQTMMQGLELLAYFRNRAPLDDSGMPKDRFSAEMPDATLATLKIQPSEPRDSAVYFCASGLSRLGGRAFFGQGTRLTVV.

This clone occurred a few times. The DNA of the CDR3 is TGTGCCAGCAGCGTGGAGTGGACTACTAACTATGGCTACACCTTC. Its translation is CASSVEWTTNYGYTF. The gene calls are TRBV4-2 and TRBJ1-2; D gene unclear. Germline V lookup: CDR1 LGHNA, CDR2 YNFKEQ. V lost 5 bases and J lost 0, with 13 bases in between. The CDR3 length is 15 residues.

The rearrangement links TRBV18 to TRBJ2-5; 10 bases align to TRBD1. Germline V gene data show CDR1 as KGHSH and CDR2 as LQKENI. This CDR3 region has 15 residues. V gave up 2 bases and J gave up 5 bases; unmatched junction bases: 5. The CDR3 bases are TGTGCCAGCTCACCATCGACAGGGGGCTTCGAGACCCAGTACTTC. It codes for CASSPSTGGFETQYF.

The gene calls are TRBV6-1 and TRBJ1-1, with 7 bases fitting TRBD1. V lost 5 bases and J lost 1; bases outside the gene matches: 7. Germline assignment: CDR1 MNHNS and CDR2 SASEGT. CDR3 length: 15 residues. The CDR3 sequence: CASSITQGTNTEAFF. CDR3 in DNA: TGTGCCAGCAGTATCACACAGGGGACGAACACTGAAGCTTTCTTT.

The V and J genes are TRBV30 and TRBJ1-1; D gene ambiguous. CDR3 length equals 14 residues. Germline V gene sequence: CDR1 GTSNPN, CDR2 SVGIG (reference sequence). V shed 2 bases and J shed 1 base, with 11 bases lying between them. The CDR3 loop is CAWSRGRRNTEAFF. CDR3 nucleotide sequence: TGTGCCTGGAGTCGCGGGCGGCGGAACACTGAAGCTTTCTTT.

This clone was counted only a few times. V gene TRBV5-1 combines with J gene TRBJ2-5; 10 bases map to TRBD2. With 4 bases clipped from V and 1 base from J, the junction kept 4 bases outside the gene matches. The germline V gene encodes CDR1 SGHRS and CDR2 YFSETQ. This CDR3 spans 15 amino acids. The CDR3 reads CASSATSGAQETQYF. The CDR3, as DNA: TGCGCCAGCAGCGCCACTAGCGGGGCCCAAGAGACCCAGTACTTC.

Of note for this clone: The sample has other DNA sequences that encode this CDR3 too. This chain links TRBV14 with TRBJ2-3; D remains unclear. The CDR3 covers 12 residues. CDR1 and CDR2 from the germline V gene are SGHDN and FVKESK. Trimming removed 2 bases from V and 4 bases from J, with 4 bases in between. The CDR3: CASSQTADTQYF. DNA for the CDR3: TGTGCCAGCAGCCAAACAGCAGATACGCAGTATTTT.

The CDR3 reads CASSPVAAGGEQYF. CDR3 in DNA: TGTGCCAGCAGTCCGGTAGCGGCTGGGGGTGAGCAGTACTTC. The chain is built from TRBV6-6 and TRBJ2-7; tentative D call: TRBD2 (6 bases). CDR1 and CDR2 (germline): MNHNY, SVGAGI (reference sequence). This CDR3 is built from 14 residues. Trimming removed 5 bases at V and 7 bases at J, with 18 bases between.

The sample holds a few counts of this clone. The rearrangement uses TRBV4-1 and TRBJ1-2, with 12 bases lining up with TRBD1. V trimming: 3 bases; J trimming: 7 bases; junction bases outside the gene matches: 6. The CDR3 contains 15 residues. Germline CDR1 and CDR2: MGHRA and YSYEKL. The CDR3 nucleotides are TGCGCCAGCAGCCAGCCGGGACAGGGGGCGAGTGGCTACACCTTC. Translating it yields CASSQPGQGASGYTF.